This T cell receptor beta chain was retrieved from a study of OX40 agonist ivuxolimab in advanced cancers. Study summary: Three patients showed partial responses: one hepatocellular carcinoma and two cutaneous melanoma cases. Regarding the study as a whole: Relative to CD4+ cells, CD8+ T cells on average had more expanded clones. Certain nonresponding patients likewise had low normalized T-cell clonal expansion.

Profiled with immunoSEQ multiplex PCR; TCRdb holds only in-frame clones, not every one. The repertoire holds 65,000 to 85,000 clones, roughly 84% seen once, with 6.9% in the top ten. Per the germline V gene, CDR1 is SGHRS and CDR2 is YFSETQ. V trimming: 4 bases; J trimming: 0 bases; junction bases outside the gene matches: 9. The CDR3 sequence is 17 residues long. For this clone: Its matching antigen is unknown.

This sequence was found in an adult with an advanced solid tumor such as melanoma, head and neck, liver or kidney cancer. The V call is TRBV5-1, the J call TRBJ2-1; 8 positions match TRBD1. The sequencing used CD4+ or CD8+ T cells sorted from blood, collected in a trial of the OX40 agonist ivuxolimab. CDR3 sequence reads: CASSQDRGFSSYNEQFF. The CDR3 coding sequence is TGCGCCAGCAGCCAAGACAGGGGCTTCAGCTCCTACAATGAGCAGTTCTTC.